This TCR beta chain originates from a study of cytomegalovirus exposure and HLA in healthy donors (dated by TCRdb to between 2016 and 2019). Regarding the study in general: According to a later analysis, one platform produced both the roughly 120 validation repertoires and the approximately 670 repertoires of the first cohort. In addition to the first cohort of 650 to 800 subjects, a separate validation cohort of 120 different subjects was used. To predict cytomegalovirus infection status, the study combined high-throughput TCR immunosequencing, statistical association of individual TCRs with disease status, and machine learning. The aim of the study was to test whether cataloging public T cell receptors could identify signatures of past pathogen exposure. What the work shows at the level of the full study, not this receptor alone: According to the authors, the approach could potentially be generalized to other disease states and immunological phenotypes. Across donors, most TCR sequences were observed very rarely, whereas some public TCRs were present in many individuals. Of the cluster scores, 85% to 95% were above 0 in a later analysis, which found that TCRs clustered in the first cohort also tended to co-occur in the 95 to 150 validation repertoires. In the study, around 160 TCR beta chains were listed as associated with cytomegalovirus. In vitro tests confirmed that a few of the cytomegalovirus-associated TCR beta chains recognize cytomegalovirus antigens. The validation cohort had no HLA typing available for a later analysis, so co-occurrence within that cohort was assessed over all 110 or so repertoires. Cytomegalovirus status was reported to be diagnosed by the classifier with high specificity and sensitivity in both the original and validation cohorts.

The library relied on the immunoSEQ multiplex PCR assay. The authors' pipeline ran thus. To diagnose cytomegalovirus status from the catalog of TCR beta chain sequences, a statistical classification framework was built. Drawn from immuneACCESS, this table holds only the in-frame rearrangements with V and J called that TCRdb kept. Clones are partly lost; checked studies trace under half to an unresolved V gene and leave the rest unexplained. The V and J calls and clone size were taken over from that table, and D and trimming were inferred from the DNA. This sample has approximately 59,000 clones in its table, and roughly 93% of those were observed once. In total, the top ten clones hold 1.5% to 2% of the sample. Sequences MNHEY (CDR1) and SVGAGI (CDR2) are obtained from the germline V gene. Spanning cysteine to phenylalanine, the CDR3 consists of 14 amino acids. The CDR3 DNA has 42 bases and is translated from base 1. The trim is 3 bases for V and 5 bases for J, with a gap of 14 bases between the germline ends.

Donors formed part of the validation cohort, which comprised over a hundred subjects and was distinct from the first cohort of several hundred subjects. With respect to this clone: This receptor's antigen is unknown. Within one base of it there is no much larger clone, and no base qualities were kept.

The TCR was taken from a young woman in good health and CMV-seropositive. Sample: PBMCs. The rearrangement combines TRBV6-5 with TRBJ2-7, with no reliable assignment of the D segment. Here is the DNA: TGTGCCAGCAGTTATGATTATGAGTCAAACGAGCAGTACTTC. Its amino acids are CASSYDYESNEQYF.